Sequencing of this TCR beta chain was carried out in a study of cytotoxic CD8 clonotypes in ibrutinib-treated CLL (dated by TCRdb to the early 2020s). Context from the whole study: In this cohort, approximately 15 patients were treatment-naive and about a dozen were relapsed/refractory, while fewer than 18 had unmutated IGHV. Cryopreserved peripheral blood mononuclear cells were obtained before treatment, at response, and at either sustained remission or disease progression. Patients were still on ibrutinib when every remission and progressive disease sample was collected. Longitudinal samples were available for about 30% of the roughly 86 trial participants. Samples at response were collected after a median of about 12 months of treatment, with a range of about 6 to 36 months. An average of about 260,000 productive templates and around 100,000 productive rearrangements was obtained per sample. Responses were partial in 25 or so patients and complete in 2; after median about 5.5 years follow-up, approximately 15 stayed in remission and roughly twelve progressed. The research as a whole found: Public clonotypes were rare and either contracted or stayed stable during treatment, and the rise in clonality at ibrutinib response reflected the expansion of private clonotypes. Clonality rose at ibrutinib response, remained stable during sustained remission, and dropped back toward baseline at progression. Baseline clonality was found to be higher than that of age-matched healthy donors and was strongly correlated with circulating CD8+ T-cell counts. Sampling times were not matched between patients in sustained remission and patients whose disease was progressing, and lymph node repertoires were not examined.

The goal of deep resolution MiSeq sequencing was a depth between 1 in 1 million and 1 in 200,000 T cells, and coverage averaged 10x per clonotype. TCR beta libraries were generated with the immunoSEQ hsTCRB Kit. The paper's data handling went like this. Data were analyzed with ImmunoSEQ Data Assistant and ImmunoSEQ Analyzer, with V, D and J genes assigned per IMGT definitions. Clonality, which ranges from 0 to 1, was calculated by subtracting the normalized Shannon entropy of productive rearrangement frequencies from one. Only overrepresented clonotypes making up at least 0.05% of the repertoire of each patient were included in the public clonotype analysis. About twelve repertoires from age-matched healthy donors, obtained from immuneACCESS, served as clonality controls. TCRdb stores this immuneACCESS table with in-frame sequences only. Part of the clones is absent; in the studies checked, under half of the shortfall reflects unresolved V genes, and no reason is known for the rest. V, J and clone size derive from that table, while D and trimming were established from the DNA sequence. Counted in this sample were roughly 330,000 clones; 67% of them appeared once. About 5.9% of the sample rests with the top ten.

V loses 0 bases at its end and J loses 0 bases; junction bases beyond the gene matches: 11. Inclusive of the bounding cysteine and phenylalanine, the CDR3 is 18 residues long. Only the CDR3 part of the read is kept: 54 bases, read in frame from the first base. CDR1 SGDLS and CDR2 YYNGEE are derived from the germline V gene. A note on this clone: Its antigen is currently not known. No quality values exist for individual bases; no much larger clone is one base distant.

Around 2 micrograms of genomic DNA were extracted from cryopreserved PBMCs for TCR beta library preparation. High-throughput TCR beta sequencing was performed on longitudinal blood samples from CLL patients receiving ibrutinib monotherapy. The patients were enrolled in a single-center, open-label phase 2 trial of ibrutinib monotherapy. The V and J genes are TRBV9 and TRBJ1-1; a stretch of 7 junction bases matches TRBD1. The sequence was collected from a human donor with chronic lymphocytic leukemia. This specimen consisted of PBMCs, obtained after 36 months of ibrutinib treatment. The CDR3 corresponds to CASSVDPGGGVMNTEAFF. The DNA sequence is TGTGCCAGCAGCGTAGACCCTGGAGGGGGCGTTATGAACACTGAAGCTTTCTTT.